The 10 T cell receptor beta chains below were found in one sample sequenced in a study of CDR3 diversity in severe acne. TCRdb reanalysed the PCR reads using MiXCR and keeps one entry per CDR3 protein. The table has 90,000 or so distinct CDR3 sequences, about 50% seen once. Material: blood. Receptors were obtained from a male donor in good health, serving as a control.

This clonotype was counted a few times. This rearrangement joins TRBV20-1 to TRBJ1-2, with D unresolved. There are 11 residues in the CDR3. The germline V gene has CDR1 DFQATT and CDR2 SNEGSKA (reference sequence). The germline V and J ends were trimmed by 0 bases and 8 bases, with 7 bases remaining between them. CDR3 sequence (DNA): TGCAGTGCTAGAGATTTGGGCGGCTACACCTTC. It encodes CSARDLGGYTF.

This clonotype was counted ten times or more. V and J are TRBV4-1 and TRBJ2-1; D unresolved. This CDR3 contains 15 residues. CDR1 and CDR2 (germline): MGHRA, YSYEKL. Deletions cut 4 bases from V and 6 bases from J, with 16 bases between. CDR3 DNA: TGCGCCAGCAGCCCCGTGGCAGATGAGCCCAATGAGCAGTTCTTC. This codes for CASSPVADEPNEQFF.

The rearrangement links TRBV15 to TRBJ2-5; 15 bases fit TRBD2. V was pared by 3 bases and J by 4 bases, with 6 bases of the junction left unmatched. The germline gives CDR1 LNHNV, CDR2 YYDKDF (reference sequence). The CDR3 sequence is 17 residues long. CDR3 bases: TGTGCCACCAGCAGCACTACGGGACTAGCGGGAGGAGAGACCCAGTACTTC. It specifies CATSSTTGLAGGETQYF.

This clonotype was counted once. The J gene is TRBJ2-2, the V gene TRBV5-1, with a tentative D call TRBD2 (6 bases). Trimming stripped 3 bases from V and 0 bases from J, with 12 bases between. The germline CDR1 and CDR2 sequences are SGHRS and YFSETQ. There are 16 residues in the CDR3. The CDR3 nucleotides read TGCGCCAGCAGCTCCCGGGGGACGGCGAACACCGGGGAGCTGTTTTTT. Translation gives CASSSRGTANTGELFF.

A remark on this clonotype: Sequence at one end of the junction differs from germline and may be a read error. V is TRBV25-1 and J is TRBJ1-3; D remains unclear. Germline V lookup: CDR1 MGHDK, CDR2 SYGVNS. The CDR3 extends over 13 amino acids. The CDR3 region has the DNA TGTGCCACCTCGGCCGCCTCTGGAAACGCCATATATTTT. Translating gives CATSAASGNAIYF.

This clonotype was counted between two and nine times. The CDR3 DNA is TGTGCCAGCAGCTTATCGTTCTATGGCTACACCTTC. It encodes CASSLSFYGYTF. V gene TRBV7-3 combines with J gene TRBJ1-2; D is ambiguous. The germline V gene encodes CDR1 SGHTA and CDR2 FQGTGA. V was shortened by 2 bases and J by 4 bases, with 5 bases between the two germline ends. The CDR3 spans 12 residues.

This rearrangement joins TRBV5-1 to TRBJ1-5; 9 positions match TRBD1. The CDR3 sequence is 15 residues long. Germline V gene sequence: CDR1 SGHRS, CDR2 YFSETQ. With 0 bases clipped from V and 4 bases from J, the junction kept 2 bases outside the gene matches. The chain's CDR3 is CASSLGGTGNQPQHF. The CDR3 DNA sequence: TGCGCCAGCAGCTTGGGTGGGACAGGGAATCAGCCCCAGCATTTT.

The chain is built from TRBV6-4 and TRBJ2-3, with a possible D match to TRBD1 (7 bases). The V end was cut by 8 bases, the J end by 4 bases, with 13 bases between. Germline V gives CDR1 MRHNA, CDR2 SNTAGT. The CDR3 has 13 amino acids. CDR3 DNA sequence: TGTGCCAGCGCTACAGGGGAGGCAGATACGCAGTATTTT. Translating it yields CASATGEADTQYF.

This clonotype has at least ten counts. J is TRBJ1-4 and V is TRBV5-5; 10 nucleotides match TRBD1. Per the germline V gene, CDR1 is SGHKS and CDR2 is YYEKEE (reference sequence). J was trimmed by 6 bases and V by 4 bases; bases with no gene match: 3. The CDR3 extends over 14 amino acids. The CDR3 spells CASSLTGGDEKLFF. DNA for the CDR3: TGTGCCAGCAGCCTGACAGGGGGCGATGAAAAACTGTTTTTT.

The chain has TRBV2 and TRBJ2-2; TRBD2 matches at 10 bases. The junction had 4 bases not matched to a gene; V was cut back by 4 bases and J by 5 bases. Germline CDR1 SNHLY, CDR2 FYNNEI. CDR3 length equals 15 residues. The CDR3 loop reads CASSVSSGRTGELFF. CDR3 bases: TGTGCCAGCAGTGTGTCTAGCGGGAGAACCGGGGAGCTGTTTTTT. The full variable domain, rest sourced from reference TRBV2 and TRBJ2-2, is EPEVTQTPSHQVTQMGQEVILRCVPISNHLYFYWYRQILGQKVEFLVSFYNNEISEKSEIFDDQFSVERPDGSNFTLKIRSTKLEDSAMYFCASSVSSGRTGELFFGEGSRLTVL.